The following is a T cell receptor (beta chain) sequence with its context. What it binds is not known. Cells designated naive CD8 were CD45RO-negative and were positively selected for CCR7, with terminally differentiated effector memory CD45RA+ cells excluded. This record comes from a study of shared clonotypes between healthy human individuals. Turning to the study itself: CD4 naive and memory got three plates each, CD8 naive two, CD8 memory one.

Findings and limits, study-wide: The study drew on few donors, limiting represented genetic and exposure-history diversity. Blood alone was sampled, and tissue repertoires likely differ.

The assay used deep level. Libraries were prepared by immunoSEQ multiplex PCR; TCRdb keeps only in-frame clonotypes and omits some of them. The data hold millions of clones, with approximately 94% observed a single time. The specimen sequenced was naive CD8+ T cells sorted from blood. The TCR comes from a man between 18 and 29 years old in good health.

In DNA form, the CDR3 reads TGTGCCAGCGGACAGTTTTATAGCAATCAGCCCCAGCATTTT. This translates into CASGQFYSNQPQHF. This rearrangement joins TRBV6-6 to TRBJ1-5; possibly TRBD1 for D (6 bases). In germline, CDR1 is MNHNY, CDR2 SVGAGI (reference sequence). The CDR3 spans 14 residues. Trimming pared 8 bases from V and 0 bases from J, leaving 11 bases between.